This is a list of T cell receptor beta chains from one sample in a study of PD-L1 blockade in urothelial cancer. Profiled with immunoSEQ multiplex PCR; TCRdb holds only in-frame clones, not every one. In the table there are fewer than 65,000 clones, 84% of which are singletons. The sequencing used PBMCs, collected around atezolizumab (anti-PD-L1) treatment. Source of these receptors: a man between 70 and 80 years old with urothelial cancer. Both conserved end residues are part of each CDR3. The D gene is left open where the match is weak. Size values are once, few and many counts, or a class for expanded clones, and some rows have none.

j_gene: TRBJ2-7; d_gene: TRBD2; abundance: -; v_gene: TRBV5-4; CDR3aa: CASSPGGGQNREQYF; CDR3nt: TGTGCCAGCAGCCCGGGGGGGGGTCAGAACCGAGAGCAGTACTTC
j_gene: TRBJ2-1; d_gene: TRBD1; abundance: -; v_gene: TRBV4-2; CDR3aa: CASSQGTGNEQFF; CDR3nt: TGTGCCAGCAGCCAAGGGACAGGGAATGAGCAGTTCTTC
j_gene: TRBJ2-2; d_gene: TRBD2; abundance: -; v_gene: TRBV30; CDR3aa: CAWSVRGGVGELFF; CDR3nt: TGTGCCTGGAGTGTACGGGGGGGCGTCGGGGAGCTGTTTTTT
j_gene: TRBJ1-3; d_gene: TRBD1; abundance: -; v_gene: TRBV9; CDR3aa: CASSPTGGGGNTIYF; CDR3nt: TGTGCCAGCAGCCCTACAGGGGGTGGTGGAAACACCATATATTTT
j_gene: TRBJ2-3; d_gene: -; abundance: -; v_gene: TRBV10-3; CDR3aa: CAISEFQNTDTQYF; CDR3nt: TGTGCCATCAGTGAGTTTCAGAACACAGATACGCAGTATTTT
j_gene: TRBJ2-3; d_gene: TRBD2; abundance: -; v_gene: TRBV15; CDR3aa: CATSRDLGLAGTDTQYF; CDR3nt: TGTGCCACCAGCAGAGATCTGGGTCTAGCGGGGACAGATACGCAGTATTTT
j_gene: TRBJ1-2; d_gene: TRBD1; abundance: -; v_gene: TRBV9; CDR3aa: CASSSRTGMGGYTF; CDR3nt: TGTGCCAGCAGTTCCCGGACAGGGATGGGTGGCTACACCTTC
j_gene: TRBJ2-7; d_gene: -; abundance: -; v_gene: TRBV18; CDR3aa: CASSPKGGTYEQYF; CDR3nt: TGTGCCAGCTCACCCAAAGGCGGGACCTACGAGCAGTACTTC
j_gene: TRBJ2-7; d_gene: TRBD1; abundance: -; v_gene: TRBV28; CDR3aa: CASHPDRGYYEQYF; CDR3nt: TGTGCCAGTCACCCCGACAGGGGGTATTACGAGCAGTACTTC
j_gene: TRBJ2-7; d_gene: -; abundance: -; v_gene: TRBV28; CDR3aa: CASSSRDIPYEQYF; CDR3nt: TGTGCCAGCAGTTCTCGGGACATACCCTACGAGCAGTACTTC
j_gene: TRBJ1-5; d_gene: -; abundance: -; v_gene: TRBV7-2; CDR3aa: CASSLAGIGINQPQHF; CDR3nt: TGTGCCAGCAGCTTAGCCGGGATTGGAATCAATCAGCCCCAGCATTTT
j_gene: TRBJ2-2; d_gene: TRBD1; abundance: -; v_gene: TRBV5-4; CDR3aa: CASSLGRRTGNTGELFF; CDR3nt: TGTGCCAGCAGCTTGGGGCGAAGGACAGGGAACACCGGGGAGCTGTTTTTT
j_gene: TRBJ1-3; d_gene: -; abundance: -; v_gene: TRBV7-2; CDR3aa: CASSSPGLAGNTIYF; CDR3nt: TGTGCCAGCAGCTCCCCGGGGTTGGCTGGAAACACCATATATTTT
j_gene: TRBJ2-1; d_gene: -; abundance: -; v_gene: TRBV5-1; CDR3aa: CASSLLGSGSSYNEQFF; CDR3nt: TGCGCCAGCAGCTTGTTGGGTAGCGGAAGCTCCTACAATGAGCAGTTCTTC
j_gene: TRBJ2-7; d_gene: -; abundance: few; v_gene: TRBV28; CDR3aa: CASSSSRILSSYEQYF; CDR3nt: TGTGCCAGCAGCTCCTCCCGCATCCTAAGCTCCTACGAGCAGTACTTC
j_gene: TRBJ2-3; d_gene: TRBD1; abundance: -; v_gene: TRBV7-3; CDR3aa: CASSSGGQGGTDTQYF; CDR3nt: TGTGCCAGCAGCTCCGGCGGACAGGGGGGGACAGATACGCAGTATTTT
j_gene: TRBJ2-1; d_gene: -; abundance: -; v_gene: TRBV5-5; CDR3aa: CASSLFRPVYNEQFF; CDR3nt: TGTGCCAGCAGCTTGTTCAGGCCGGTTTACAATGAGCAGTTCTTC
j_gene: TRBJ2-2; d_gene: TRBD2; abundance: -; v_gene: TRBV29-1; CDR3aa: CSVSGPPGGTGELFF; CDR3nt: TGCAGCGTTTCCGGGCCCCCGGGGGGCACCGGGGAGCTGTTTTTT
j_gene: TRBJ1-1; d_gene: -; abundance: -; v_gene: TRBV27; CDR3aa: CASSSVRGGTGTEAFF; CDR3nt: TGTGCCAGCAGTTCCGTCCGGGGAGGAACCGGCACTGAAGCTTTCTTT
j_gene: TRBJ2-3; d_gene: -; abundance: few; v_gene: TRBV29-1; CDR3aa: CSVVGVASTDTQYF; CDR3nt: TGCAGCGTTGTTGGTGTGGCTAGCACAGATACGCAGTATTTT
j_gene: TRBJ2-2; d_gene: -; abundance: once; v_gene: TRBV6-5; CDR3aa: CASTFGGTNTGELFF; CDR3nt: TGTGCCAGCACCTTTGGGGGGACGAACACCGGGGAGCTGTTTTTT
j_gene: TRBJ2-3; d_gene: -; abundance: -; v_gene: TRBV19; CDR3aa: CASSRQTGGGRTDTQYF; CDR3nt: TGTGCCAGTAGTCGTCAAACAGGGGGGGGTCGAACAGATACGCAGTATTTT
j_gene: TRBJ1-2; d_gene: -; abundance: -; v_gene: TRBV6-1; CDR3aa: CASSERGGLNYGYTF; CDR3nt: TGTGCCAGCAGTGAAAGGGGGGGATTAAACTATGGCTACACCTTC
j_gene: TRBJ2-1; d_gene: TRBD1; abundance: -; v_gene: TRBV5-4; CDR3aa: CASSLGGTGRSSYNEQFF; CDR3nt: TGTGCCAGCAGCTTGGGGGGGACAGGGCGGAGCTCCTACAATGAGCAGTTCTTC
j_gene: TRBJ2-7; d_gene: TRBD1; abundance: once; v_gene: TRBV5-6; CDR3aa: CASSLETGAGEQYF; CDR3nt: TGTGCCAGCAGCTTGGAGACAGGGGCTGGGGAGCAGTACTTC
j_gene: TRBJ1-1; d_gene: -; abundance: -; v_gene: TRBV10-3; CDR3aa: CAISESYEGGYTEAFF; CDR3nt: TGTGCCATCAGTGAGTCGTATGAGGGAGGATACACTGAAGCTTTCTTT
j_gene: TRBJ2-7; d_gene: TRBD1; abundance: -; v_gene: TRBV7-8; CDR3aa: CASSLGPQGADAYEQYF; CDR3nt: TGTGCCAGCAGCTTGGGGCCCCAGGGGGCGGACGCCTACGAGCAGTACTTC
j_gene: TRBJ1-2; d_gene: TRBD1; abundance: -; v_gene: TRBV9; CDR3aa: CASTRDRNYGYTF; CDR3nt: TGTGCCAGCACCAGGGACAGGAACTATGGCTACACCTTC
j_gene: TRBJ1-1; d_gene: -; abundance: -; v_gene: TRBV6-6; CDR3aa: CASSYAPRGTEAFF; CDR3nt: TGTGCCAGCAGTTACGCCCCCAGGGGCACTGAAGCTTTCTTT
j_gene: TRBJ2-2; d_gene: -; abundance: -; v_gene: TRBV28; CDR3aa: CATINPPGELFF; CDR3nt: TGTGCCACTATAAACCCCCCCGGGGAGCTGTTTTTT
j_gene: TRBJ2-2; d_gene: -; abundance: -; v_gene: TRBV4-2; CDR3aa: CASSLDTGELFF; CDR3nt: TGTGCCAGCAGCTTAGACACCGGGGAGCTGTTTTTT
j_gene: TRBJ2-7; d_gene: -; abundance: -; v_gene: TRBV4-2; CDR3aa: CASSQDKNYEQYF; CDR3nt: TGTGCCAGCAGCCAGGACAAAAACTACGAGCAGTACTTC